This T cell receptor beta chain derives from a study of T cell responses to AZD1222 COVID-19 vaccine. General study findings and limits: Increases in Spike-specific TCR breadth and depth were seen after two AZD1222 doses.

CDR1 and CDR2 (germline): MNHEY, SVGAGI. The CDR3 contains 13 residues. The V end lost 6 bases, the J end lost 2 bases, and 8 bases lay between the germline ends. The sample holds a few counts of this clone. Its target is not known. Generated by immunoSEQ multiplex PCR, the TCRdb table keeps only in-frame clones and is missing some. The sample contains under 150,000 clones, 75% to 90% of which appear only once. The clonotype comes from an adult who received the AZD1222 COVID-19 vaccine. The sequencing here drew on peripheral blood, taken 28 days after the second AZD1222 dose. The chain uses TRBV6-5 and TRBJ1-5, with D hard to call. Written as DNA, the CDR3 is TGTGCCAGCAGCATGGCAGGCAATCAGCCCCAGCATTTT. Protein sequence: CASSMAGNQPQHF.